Below are 25 T cell receptor beta chains sequenced from a single sample in a study of blood T cell repertoires in COVID-19. Sequencing was performed with immunoSEQ multiplex PCR; in TCRdb, only in-frame clones are kept and a portion is missing. The sample yields 150,000 to 180,000 clones, 65% to 90% seen once. Sample: peripheral blood. The receptors originated from a woman aged 55-70 years with COVID-19, enrolled during active disease.

Turning to this clone: Other DNA sequences within the sample encode an identical CDR3. The chain uses TRBV29-1 and TRBJ1-2; a possible D gene is TRBD1 (5 bases). V was trimmed by 3 bases and J by 2 bases, leaving 7 bases between them. From germline, CDR1 is SQVTM and CDR2 ANQGSEA. The CDR3 loop spans 12 amino acids. The CDR3 is CSVDRQNYGYTF. CDR3 nucleotides: TGCAGCGTTGACAGACAGAACTATGGCTACACCTTC.

V is TRBV6-1 and J is TRBJ1-5; TRBD1 matches at 7 bases. V was pared by 5 bases and J by 5 bases, with 6 bases of the junction left unmatched. The germline V gene encodes CDR1 MNHNS and CDR2 SASEGT. The CDR3 has 14 amino acids. The CDR3 reads CASSHQGDHQPQHF. In DNA, the CDR3 is TGTGCCAGCAGTCACCAGGGGGACCATCAGCCCCAGCATTTT.

Of note for this clone: The same CDR3 also results from other DNA sequences found in this sample. The chain employs TRBV6-5 and TRBJ2-7, with D possibly being TRBD1 (6 bases). V was pared by 6 bases and J by 0 bases, with 9 bases between. The CDR3 contains 13 residues. Germline CDR1 MNHEY, CDR2 SVGAGI. This CDR3 reads CASSRGGSYEQYF. The CDR3 DNA sequence: TGTGCCAGCAGCCGAGGGGGCTCCTACGAGCAGTACTTC.

This chain uses TRBV6-5 with TRBJ2-5; D uncertain. This CDR3 has 15 residues. The germline V gene has CDR1 MNHEY and CDR2 SVGAGI. With 7 bases removed from V and 1 base from J, the gap between germline ends came to 16 bases. The CDR3 coding sequence is TGTGCCAGCAAGGTGTCAGGCCGACCCCAAGAGACCCAGTACTTC. Its translation: CASKVSGRPQETQYF.

The chain joins TRBV12-5 to TRBJ1-5, with TRBD1 matching 7 bases. Per germline, CDR1 LGHNT and CDR2 FRNRAP. CDR3 length: 16 residues. After removal of 2 bases from V and 7 bases from J, the junction contained 11 bases not matched to a gene. The CDR3 coding sequence is TGTGCTAGTGGTTTGAAGTTAGACAGGGAAAACCAGCCCCAGCATTTT. It specifies CASGLKLDRENQPQHF. Using reference TRBV12-5 and TRBJ1-5 for the parts outside the CDR3, the full variable domain is DARVTQTPRHKVTEMGQEVTMRCQPILGHNTVFWYRQTMMQGLELLAYFRNRAPLDDSGMPKDRFSAEMPDATLATLKIQPSEPRDSAVYFCASGLKLDRENQPQHFGDGTRLSIL.

The chain joins TRBV5-5 to TRBJ2-3; D is unresolved. The CDR3 runs to 15 residues. Trimming left V 3 bases short and J 0 bases short, with 11 bases between. Germline V gene lookup returns CDR1 SGHKS and CDR2 YYEKEE (reference sequence). The CDR3 is CASSSQLSSTDTQYF. In nucleotides, the CDR3 is TGTGCCAGCAGCTCACAGCTTTCTAGCACAGATACGCAGTATTTT.

CDR3 sequence reads: CASSLISGDTEAFF. CDR3 DNA sequence: TGTGCCAGCAGCCTTATATCGGGAGACACTGAAGCTTTCTTT. V and J are TRBV7-3 and TRBJ1-1; D gene unclear. The CDR3 loop spans 14 amino acids. The germline V gene has CDR1 SGHTA and CDR2 FQGTGA. Trimming removed 5 bases from V and 3 bases from J, with 13 bases in between.

V and J are TRBV2 and TRBJ1-5; the D gene is possibly TRBD1 (6 bases). This CDR3 has 15 residues. Between the trimmed V and J ends, which lost 7 bases and 7 bases, there was a span of 20 bases. Germline V gene sequence: CDR1 SNHLY, CDR2 FYNNEI. Here the CDR3 reads CASTRTEAIGQPQHF. The DNA for the CDR3 is TGTGCCAGCACCAGGACAGAGGCGATAGGGCAGCCCCAGCATTTT.

The rearrangement joins TRBV19 to TRBJ1-2; D possibly corresponds to TRBD1 (6 bases). This CDR3 has 13 amino acids. Germline V CDR1 and CDR2: LNHDA, SQIVND (reference sequence). V shed 6 bases and J shed 5 bases, with 13 bases lying between them. In DNA form, the CDR3 reads TGTGCCAGTAGGCCTGGACAGAGTTATGGCTACACCTTC. Translation: CASRPGQSYGYTF.

This chain joins TRBV6-5 and TRBJ1-2; 7 positions agree with TRBD1. After removal of 5 bases from V and 4 bases from J, the junction contained 7 bases not matched to a gene. The CDR3 consists of 14 residues. In germline, CDR1 is MNHEY, CDR2 SVGAGI. The CDR3 nucleotides read TGTGCCAGCAGTCGAGACAGGGCTGGCTATGGCTACACCTTC. Translated, it gives CASSRDRAGYGYTF.

V usage is TRBV2 and J usage is TRBJ1-2, with TRBD1 as a possible D gene (6 bases). Germline assignment: CDR1 SNHLY and CDR2 FYNNEI. V was cut by 7 bases and J by 4 bases, with 10 bases left in between. The CDR3 consists of 12 residues. The CDR3 reads CASTGGPYGYTF. In nucleotides, the CDR3 is TGTGCCAGCACGGGGGGCCCCTATGGCTACACCTTC.

Here the CDR3 reads CASRALDNEQFF. Written as DNA, the CDR3 is TGTGCCAGCAGGGCCCTAGACAATGAGCAGTTCTTC. This chain links TRBV6-5 with TRBJ2-1; no reliable D call. Trimming left V 6 bases short and J 5 bases short, with 8 bases between. The CDR3 sequence is 12 residues long. Per germline, CDR1 MNHEY and CDR2 SVGAGI.

The chain links TRBV5-6 to TRBJ1-2; the match to TRBD1 covers 8 bases. CDR3 size: 13 residues. The V gene end was trimmed by 2 bases and the J gene end by 6 bases; junction bases not matched to a gene: 3. Germline V CDR1 and CDR2: SGHDT, YYEEEE. The CDR3 loop is CASSFGQGHGYTF. CDR3 coding DNA: TGTGCCAGCAGCTTTGGACAGGGTCATGGCTACACCTTC.

This chain joins TRBV29-1 and TRBJ2-7, with 7 bases aligning to TRBD2. Germline trimming cut 4 bases from V and 2 bases from J; bases unmatched to any gene: 8. The CDR3 is 14 amino acids. CDR1 and CDR2 from the germline V gene are SQVTM and ANQGSEA. CDR3 sequence: CSVVEGSGTYEQYF. CDR3 nucleotides: TGCAGCGTTGTGGAGGGCAGCGGGACCTACGAGCAGTACTTC.

This clone was seen once. The chain combines TRBV13 with TRBJ2-1; tentative D call: TRBD1 (9 bases). Trimming pared 3 bases from V and 5 bases from J, leaving 14 bases between. CDR1 PRHDT and CDR2 FYEKMQ come from the germline V gene (reference sequence). The CDR3 contains 15 residues. CDR3 sequence reads: CASSFSGTGNNEQFF. CDR3 bases: TGTGCCAGCAGCTTTAGCGGGACAGGGAACAATGAGCAGTTCTTC. Using reference TRBV13 and TRBJ2-1 for the parts outside the CDR3, the full variable domain is AAGVIQSPRHLIKEKRETATLKCYPIPRHDTVYWYQQGPGQDPQFLISFYEKMQSDKGSIPDRFSAQQFSDYHSELNMSSLELGDSALYFCASSFSGTGNNEQFFGPGTRLTVL.

The chain joins TRBV9 to TRBJ1-1; TRBD1 might be the D (6 bases). Germline V gene lookup returns CDR1 SGDLS and CDR2 YYNGEE. The CDR3 extends over 13 amino acids. V lost 4 bases and J 8 bases, leaving 15 bases between the germline ends. In nucleotides, the CDR3 is TGTGCCAGCAGCCAAGCCCAGGGGCGCGAAGCTTTCTTT. This translates into CASSQAQGREAFF.

The chain is built from TRBV29-1 and TRBJ1-1; D is unclear. Between the trimmed V and J ends, which lost 6 bases and 2 bases, there was a span of 10 bases. The germline CDR1 and CDR2 sequences are SQVTM and ANQGSEA. This CDR3 has 12 residues. CDR3 nucleotide sequence: TGCAGCGTGCTCAGGAAAAACACTGAAGCTTTCTTT. Translated: CSVLRKNTEAFF.

V gene TRBV19 combines with J gene TRBJ1-2; D possibly corresponds to TRBD1 (5 bases). Per germline, CDR1 LNHDA and CDR2 SQIVND (reference sequence). The CDR3 is 19 amino acids. V lost 0 bases and J lost 2, with 22 bases in between. Written as DNA, the CDR3 is TGTGCCAGTAGTATAGATATGGGGGGATTTTACTCCTCAAACTATGGCTACACCTTC. Encoded protein: CASSIDMGGFYSSNYGYTF.

This clone occurred once. The gene calls are TRBV3-1 (or the pseudogene TRBV3-2) and TRBJ2-5; D uncertain. This CDR3 is 13 amino acids long. Per germline, CDR1 LGHDT and CDR2 YNNKEL (reference sequence). Trimming cost V 6 bases and J 7 bases, with 15 bases left between them. The CDR3 loop is CASSRSDFGTQYF. The CDR3 DNA sequence: TGTGCCAGCAGTCGGTCTGACTTTGGGACCCAGTACTTC.

CDR3 amino acids: CASSEQGSNQPQHF. In DNA form, the CDR3 reads TGCGCCAGCAGTGAGCAGGGGAGCAATCAGCCCCAGCATTTT. The gene calls are TRBV10-2 and TRBJ1-5; perhaps TRBD1 as D (6 bases). V dropped 2 bases and J dropped 1 base, with 6 bases sitting between them. Germline-derived CDR1 and CDR2 are WSHSY and SAAADI. The CDR3 loop spans 14 amino acids.

The chain employs TRBV18 and TRBJ1-5; D is perhaps TRBD1 (6 bases). Trimming took 4 bases from V and 0 from J, leaving 16 bases between them. The length of the CDR3 is 17 residues. Germline lookup yields CDR1 KGHSH and CDR2 LQKENI. The CDR3 sequence is CASSLIPRTVSNQPQHF. Here the CDR3 DNA reads TGTGCCAGCTCACTTATCCCCCGGACAGTTAGCAATCAGCCCCAGCATTTT.

The V call is TRBV6-6, the J call TRBJ1-1; D might be TRBD1 (5 bases). V gave up 0 bases and J gave up 2 bases, with 7 bases separating them. The CDR3 covers 14 residues. From germline, CDR1 is MNHNY and CDR2 SVGAGI (reference sequence). DNA for the CDR3: TGTGCCAGCAGTTACTCAGACAGCAACACTGAAGCTTTCTTT. Amino acid sequence: CASSYSDSNTEAFF.

The chain links TRBV15 to TRBJ1-1, with 7 bases identical to TRBD1. CDR3 length equals 16 residues. The germline gives CDR1 LNHNV, CDR2 YYDKDF (reference sequence). Trimming took 2 bases from V and 1 from J; bases not matched to a gene: 7. The CDR3 loop is CATSRPTGPANTEAFF. CDR3 bases: TGTGCCACCAGCAGACCGACAGGGCCGGCGAACACTGAAGCTTTCTTT.

A note on this clone: This sample also contains other DNA sequences that code for the same CDR3. This sequence joins TRBV30 and TRBJ1-6; 8 positions agree with TRBD1. The CDR3 runs 14 residues. Germline trimming cut 2 bases from V and 7 bases from J; bases unmatched to any gene: 4. Germline-derived CDR1 and CDR2 are GTSNPN and SVGIG (reference sequence). The chain's CDR3 is CAWSLSGGNSPLHF. Written as DNA, the CDR3 is TGTGCCTGGAGTTTGTCAGGGGGCAATTCACCCCTCCACTTT. The complete variable domain, with remaining parts taken from reference TRBV30 and TRBJ1-6, reads SQTIHQWPATLVQPVGSPLSLECTVEGTSNPNLYWYRQAAGRGLQLLFYSVGIGQISSEVPQNLSASRPQDRQFILSSKKLLLSDSGFYLCAWSLSGGNSPLHFGNGTRLTVT.

CDR3: CASSPGQGIPEAFF. The CDR3 DNA sequence: TGCGCCAGCAGCCCGGGACAGGGGATCCCTGAAGCTTTCTTT. The V call is TRBV5-1, the J call TRBJ1-1, with 10 bases matching TRBD1. Looked up from germline, CDR1 is SGHRS and CDR2 is YFSETQ. Unmatched junction bases numbered 6, after V lost 4 bases and J lost 6 bases. The CDR3 consists of 14 residues.